The entry that follows covers one TCR beta chain sequence. The count of this clone is one. What this receptor recognizes is not known. No much larger clone exists at a distance of one base, and base qualities are not known. This sample is part of a study of blood T cell repertoires in COVID-19 (TCRdb year 2020). Study-wide context: The collaborator samples originated in the United States, Italy and Spain and spanned the acute and convalescent phases of COVID-19. The material from the prospective study consisted of cDNA or gDNA derived from T cells, B-cell-depleted T cells, or PBMCs. Subjects who had been exposed to COVID-19, were actively infected with it, or had recovered from it provided the deeply sampled blood TCRbeta repertoires that made up the dataset. The repertoires were released in a freely available public database intended as a resource for research on the immune response to SARS-CoV-2. Samples were obtained from the ongoing ImmuneRACE study (first 160 participants) and from some 1,300 subjects provided by 6 global collaborators. Sample metadata almost always included a de-identified subject ID, COVID-19 status, age in years and sex. HLA class I and class II types, where available, came from metadata supplied by the sample provider rather than from assay-based typing.

TCRbeta CDR3 regions were amplified from genomic DNA by means of the immunoSEQ Assay, a bias-controlled multiplex PCR. The authors' analysis ran thus. Within the assay, amplification of reference gene primers was used to estimate how many nucleated cells each sample contained. To quantify the absolute abundance of each unique TCRbeta CDR3 rearrangement, sequence reads were collapsed and filtered. For each sample, productive Simpson clonality was calculated as the square root of Simpson's diversity index across productive rearrangements. TCRdb retrieved this table from immuneACCESS and kept in-frame rearrangements only. Not all clones are present; in checked studies, unresolved V genes account for under half, and no reason is known for the remainder. The DNA was the basis for D and trimming; V, J and clone size are from that table. The sample records 95,000 to 120,000 clones, roughly 81% of which are singletons. 3% to 3.5% of the sample rests with the top ten.

A distance of 12 bases separates the germline ends of V and J, which lose 6 bases and 9 bases respectively. The CDR3 holds 13 amino acids from the cysteine to the phenylalanine. Only the CDR3 part of the read is kept: 39 bases, read in frame from the first base. CDR1 and CDR2 are read off the germline V gene as MGHDK and SYGVNS. The collaborating institutions used their own protocols to collect whole blood in K2EDTA tubes. Collaborator samples were shipped for TCRbeta analysis as frozen whole blood, isolated PBMCs, or DNA extracted from either sample type. Beyond this particular receptor, the publication reports: Clinical and demographic metadata were provided uncurated, with the amount varying by source and participant.

Sequencing was carried out using peripheral blood. The rearrangement combines TRBV25-1 with TRBJ1-6; the D gene identity is not certain. The sequence came from a man in his forties with acute or convalescent COVID-19. The CDR3 has the sequence CASRAAGGSPLHF. The base sequence is TGTGCCAGCAGGGCAGCCGGAGGTTCACCCCTCCACTTT.